This is a list of T cell receptor beta chains from one sample in a study of T cell changes during pregnancy in multiple sclerosis. Only in-frame clones appear in the TCRdb table, and some are missing; sequencing was by immunoSEQ multiplex PCR. This table holds about 49,000 clones, nearly 90% found once. The specimen comprised peripheral blood, sampled after pregnancy. The receptors stem from a female donor in good health, enrolled as a control in a pregnancy study. CDR3s include the opening cysteine and the closing phenylalanine or tryptophan. A D gene is named only where the DNA matches it firmly. Not all rows give a size; the values are once, few, many and, for expanded clones, a class.

V gene	D gene	clone size	J gene	CDR3 DNA	CDR3 protein
TRBV6-4	TRBD2	-	TRBJ2-3	TGTGCCAGCAGTGAGCGGGGGAGCACAGATACGCAGTATTTT	CASSERGSTDTQYF
TRBV5-1	-	once	TRBJ2-2	TGCGCCAGCAGCTTTGGCAGGGGAGATCCTTACACCGGGGAGCTGTTTTTT	CASSFGRGDPYTGELFF
TRBV9	-	-	TRBJ2-1	TGTGCCAGCAGCGTAGAGGAGTCGCGCTACAATGAGCAGTTCTTC	CASSVEESRYNEQFF
TRBV5-4	-	-	TRBJ2-5	TGTGCCAGCAGCTTCGGCGGCAACCGTGTGGAGACCCAGTACTTC	CASSFGGNRVETQYF
TRBV29-1	-	-	TRBJ2-5	TGCAGCGTTTATGAACAGAACCTAGAGACCCAGTACTTC	CSVYEQNLETQYF
TRBV6-1	-	once	TRBJ2-7	TGTGCCAGCAGTGAATTCCGGGAACAGGGAACCTACGAGCAGTACTTC	CASSEFREQGTYEQYF
TRBV7-8	-	-	TRBJ1-1	TGTGCCAGCAGCTCCTACAGGACGGGCTCCACTGAAGCTTTCTTT	CASSSYRTGSTEAFF
TRBV30	TRBD1	-	TRBJ1-5	TGTGCCTGGGGTGGGACAGGGGACCAGCCCCAGCATTTT	CAWGGTGDQPQHF
TRBV12-5	TRBD2	-	TRBJ2-1	TGTGCTAGTTCGCTAGCGGGAGCTTACAATGAGCAGTTCTTC	CASSLAGAYNEQFF
TRBV4-2	TRBD2	-	TRBJ2-2	TGTGCCAGCAGCCGCCATCATTCCGGGGGGACGAACACCGGGGAGCTGTTTTTT	CASSRHHSGGTNTGELFF